This TCR beta chain came from a study of T cell repertoires in cytomegalovirus infection. One entry per CDR3 protein results from TCRdb running MiXCR on the reads. Among around 310,000 distinct CDR3 sequences listed, around a sixth were seen once. The CDR3 runs to 15 residues. J was trimmed by 5 bases and V by 5 bases; bases with no gene match: 6. Per germline, CDR1 MNHNS and CDR2 SASEGT. This clonotype occurred many times. Its antigen is as yet unknown. Study findings and constraints: Cumulative public TCR beta family frequency identified CMV carriers with the relevant HLA. What dominated the ex vivo response were HLA-C-restricted CMV-specific TCR beta clonotypes.

The specimen was PBMCs. The sequence derives from a human donor in good health (CMV status not recorded). Some clones in this sample may be carry-over from other donors' samples. The chain recombines TRBV6-1 with TRBJ1-1, with 12 bases fitting TRBD1. Here the CDR3 reads CASSQGQGAWTEAFF. CDR3 DNA: TGTGCCAGCAGTCAGGGACAGGGGGCATGGACTGAAGCTTTCTTT.